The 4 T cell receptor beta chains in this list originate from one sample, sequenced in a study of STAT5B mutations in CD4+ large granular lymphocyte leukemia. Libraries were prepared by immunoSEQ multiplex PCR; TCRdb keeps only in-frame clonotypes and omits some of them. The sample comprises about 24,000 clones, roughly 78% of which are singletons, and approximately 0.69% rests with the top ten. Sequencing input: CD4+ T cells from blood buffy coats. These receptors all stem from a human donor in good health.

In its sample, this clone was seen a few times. The DNA for the CDR3 is TGTGCCAGCAGCTACCACGGGGGGGCGGTCACCGGGGAGCTGTTTTTT. Translation gives CASSYHGGAVTGELFF. This chain connects TRBV7-9 to TRBJ2-2; 8 nucleotides agree with TRBD2. The CDR3 runs to 16 residues. The germline CDR1 and CDR2 sequences are SEHNR and FQNEAQ (reference sequence). The ends lost 4 bases at V and 4 bases at J; junction bases unmatched: 8.

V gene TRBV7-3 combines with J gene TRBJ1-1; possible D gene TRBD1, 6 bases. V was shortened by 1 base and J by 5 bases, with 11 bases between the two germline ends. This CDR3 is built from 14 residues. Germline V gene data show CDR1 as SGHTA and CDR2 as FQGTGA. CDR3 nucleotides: TGTGCCAGCAGCTTAATGGGGGCCGGGACTGAAGCTTTCTTT. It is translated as CASSLMGAGTEAFF.

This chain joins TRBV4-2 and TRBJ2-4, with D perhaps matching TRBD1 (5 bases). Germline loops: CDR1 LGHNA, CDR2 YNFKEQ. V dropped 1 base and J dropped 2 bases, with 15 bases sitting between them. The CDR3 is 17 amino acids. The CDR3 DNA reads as TGTGCCAGCAGCCAAGGGAGTTGGCAGGGCCCCAAAAACATTCAGTACTTC. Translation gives CASSQGSWQGPKNIQYF.

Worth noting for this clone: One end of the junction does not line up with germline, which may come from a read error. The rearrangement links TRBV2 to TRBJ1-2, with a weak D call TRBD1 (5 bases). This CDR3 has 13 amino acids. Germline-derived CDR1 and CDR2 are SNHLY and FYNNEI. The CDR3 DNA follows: TGTGCCAGCAGGGAAGGGACGTGGGCCGGCTACACCTTC. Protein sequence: CASREGTWAGYTF.